A selection of T cell receptor beta chains follows, all from one sample in a study of blood T cell repertoires in COVID-19. Clones were sequenced by immunoSEQ multiplex PCR, and TCRdb holds only the in-frame ones, with some missing. The repertoire includes more than 45,000 clones, more than 85% of them detected once, and roughly 8% sits in the top ten. Sequencing was carried out using peripheral blood. The receptors derive from a woman in her 70s with active COVID-19. Each CDR3 is given with its conserved first and last residue. The D gene is left open where the match is weak. Expanded clones get a size class; other rows say once, few or many, or leave the size out.

D: TRBD2
V: TRBV30
size: .
J: TRBJ2-1
length: 20
CDR3: CAWSTIFTIFRTSSYNEQFF
DNA: TGTGCCTGGAGTACCATTTTTACCATTTTTCGGACTAGTTCCTACAATGAGCAGTTCTTC

D: .
V: TRBV4-2
size: .
J: TRBJ2-7
length: 16
CDR3: CASSQVVRKPTDQQYF
DNA: TGTGCCAGCAGCCAAGTGGTAAGAAAACCGACAGATCAACAGTACTTC

D: .
V: TRBV29-1
size: .
J: TRBJ1-1
length: 11
CDR3: CSVEAADQAFF
DNA: TGCAGCGTTGAGGCGGCAGATCAAGCTTTCTTT

D: TRBD2
V: TRBV19
size: .
J: TRBJ2-3
length: 17
CDR3: CASTMGLAGRGTDTQYF
DNA: TGTGCCAGTACCATGGGGCTAGCGGGAAGGGGCACAGATACGCAGTATTTT

D: TRBD2
V: TRBV5-4
size: .
J: TRBJ2-1
length: 16
CDR3: CASSWGSSGWYNEQFF
DNA: TGTGCCAGCAGCTGGGGGTCTAGCGGGTGGTACAATGAGCAGTTCTTC

D: TRBD1
V: TRBV15
size: .
J: TRBJ1-1
length: 13
CDR3: CATGTGGLAEAFF
DNA: TGTGCCACAGGAACAGGGGGCCTCGCTGAAGCTTTCTTT

D: TRBD1
V: TRBV6-5
size: .
J: TRBJ1-2
length: 13
CDR3: CASTSGTGSGYTF
DNA: TGTGCCAGCACCTCCGGGACAGGGAGTGGCTACACCTTC

D: TRBD1
V: TRBV5-4
size: .
J: TRBJ2-7
length: 16
CDR3: CASSTPGQEDSYEQYF
DNA: TGTGCCAGCAGCACCCCTGGACAGGAGGACTCCTACGAGCAGTACTTC

D: TRBD1
V: TRBV27
size: .
J: TRBJ2-1
length: 16
CDR3: CASSLRGQSSYNEQFF
DNA: TGTGCCAGCAGTTTGAGGGGGCAGAGCTCCTACAATGAGCAGTTCTTC

D: TRBD2
V: TRBV29-1
size: .
J: TRBJ2-1
length: 17
CDR3: CSVRPGLSYFLNNEQFF
DNA: TGCAGCGTGCGACCGGGACTAAGCTATTTTCTAAACAATGAGCAGTTCTTC

D: .
V: TRBV19
size: .
J: TRBJ2-7
length: 15
CDR3: CASSIAGGTSYEQYF
DNA: TGTGCCAGTAGTATAGCTGGCGGGACCAGCTACGAGCAGTACTTC

D: .
V: TRBV11-2
size: .
J: TRBJ2-5
length: 15
CDR3: CASSLGGGRGETQYF
DNA: TGTGCCAGCAGCTTAGGGGGAGGCCGGGGGGAGACCCAGTACTTC

D: .
V: TRBV24-1
size: .
J: TRBJ2-1
length: 12
CDR3: CATSDFSGKAFF
DNA: TGTGCCACCAGTGATTTTTCCGGGAAGGCGTTCTTC

D: .
V: TRBV6-4
size: .
J: TRBJ1-5
length: 13
CDR3: CASSPEGGQPQHF
DNA: TGTGCCAGCAGTCCCGAGGGAGGTCAGCCCCAGCATTTT

D: TRBD1
V: TRBV9
size: .
J: TRBJ2-1
length: 21
CDR3: CASSVATPHFRDRGRDNEQFF
DNA: TGTGCCAGCAGCGTAGCTACCCCTCACTTCCGGGACAGGGGAAGGGACAATGAGCAGTTCTTC

D: TRBD2
V: TRBV18
size: .
J: TRBJ2-1
length: 16
CDR3: CASSPKSGGPSNEQFF
DNA: TGTGCCAGCTCACCCAAATCGGGAGGGCCTTCCAATGAGCAGTTCTTC

D: TRBD1
V: TRBV18
size: .
J: TRBJ1-2
length: 16
CDR3: CASSLIHDREYYGYTF
DNA: TGTGCCAGCTCACTCATCCACGACAGGGAATACTATGGCTACACCTTC

D: TRBD1
V: TRBV7-8
size: once
J: TRBJ2-5
length: 14
CDR3: CASSPRTGEGTQYF
DNA: TGTGCCAGCAGCCCTAGGACAGGGGAAGGGACCCAGTACTTC

D: .
V: TRBV12-3/TRBV12-4
size: .
J: TRBJ1-1
length: 13
CDR3: CASSLEANTEAFF
DNA: TGTGCCAGCAGTTTAGAAGCGAACACTGAAGCTTTCTTT

D: .
V: TRBV5-1
size: .
J: TRBJ1-1
length: 14
CDR3: CASSLDPGAINAFF
DNA: TGCGCCAGCAGCTTGGACCCGGGAGCGATTAACGCTTTCTTT

D: .
V: TRBV30
size: .
J: TRBJ2-7
length: 13
CDR3: CAWSLQEILEQYF
DNA: TGTGCCTGGAGTTTACAGGAAATTCTCGAGCAGTACTTC

D: .
V: TRBV19
size: .
J: TRBJ2-3
length: 16
CDR3: CASSIAERTSTDTQYF
DNA: TGTGCCAGTAGTATAGCCGAGCGGACTAGCACAGATACGCAGTATTTT

D: .
V: TRBV2
size: .
J: TRBJ1-5
length: 17
CDR3: CASSDRRGANSNQPQHF
DNA: TGTGCCAGCAGTGATCGGCGGGGGGCGAATAGCAATCAGCCCCAGCATTTT

D: TRBD1
V: TRBV6-6
size: .
J: TRBJ1-2
length: 17
CDR3: CASSRPPVGTGGYGYTF
DNA: TGTGCCAGCAGCCGACCCCCAGTGGGGACAGGGGGCTATGGCTACACCTTC

D: TRBD1
V: TRBV5-1
size: few
J: TRBJ2-1
length: 16
CDR3: CASSLAPGQGADEQFF
DNA: TGCGCCAGCAGCTTGGCCCCGGGACAGGGGGCCGATGAGCAGTTCTTC

D: TRBD2
V: TRBV7-8
size: .
J: TRBJ2-1
length: 18
CDR3: CASSAGLAGDSPYNEQFF
DNA: TGTGCCAGCAGCGCGGGACTAGCGGGAGATTCCCCCTACAATGAGCAGTTCTTC

D: TRBD2
V: TRBV19
size: once
J: TRBJ2-3
length: 14
CDR3: CASSILLAGDTQYF
DNA: TGTGCCAGTAGTATCCTACTAGCGGGAGATACGCAGTATTTT

D: .
V: TRBV5-4
size: .
J: TRBJ1-1
length: 13
CDR3: CASSSRVHTEAFF
DNA: TGTGCCAGCAGCTCCAGGGTTCATACTGAAGCTTTCTTT

D: .
V: TRBV2
size: .
J: TRBJ2-5
length: 13
CDR3: CASSQRIQETQYF
DNA: TGTGCCAGCAGTCAGCGCATCCAAGAGACCCAGTACTTC

D: .
V: TRBV2
size: .
J: TRBJ2-5
length: 16
CDR3: CASSDLPGDPQETQYF
DNA: TGTGCCAGCAGTGATTTGCCAGGGGACCCCCAAGAGACCCAGTACTTC

D: .
V: TRBV29-1
size: .
J: TRBJ1-5
length: 15
CDR3: CSVHPGGERDNVDFF
DNA: TGCAGCGTTCACCCTGGGGGGGAAAGGGATAACGTTGATTTTTTT

D: TRBD2
V: TRBV28
size: .
J: TRBJ2-2
length: 17
CDR3: CASKKHSLAVNTGELFF
DNA: TGTGCCAGCAAAAAACACTCACTAGCGGTGAACACCGGGGAGCTGTTTTTT

D: TRBD2
V: TRBV29-1
size: .
J: TRBJ2-3
length: 14
CDR3: CSVGWGGGTDTQYF
DNA: TGCAGCGTTGGCTGGGGAGGGGGCACAGATACGCAGTATTTT

D: TRBD2
V: TRBV7-8
size: .
J: TRBJ2-7
length: 16
CDR3: CASSLEGLAGTYEQYF
DNA: TGTGCCAGCAGCTTAGAAGGACTAGCGGGGACCTACGAGCAGTACTTC

D: TRBD1
V: TRBV28
size: .
J: TRBJ2-7
length: 15
CDR3: CASSGAGTGSYEQYF
DNA: TGTGCCAGCAGTGGAGCCGGGACAGGCTCCTACGAGCAGTACTTC

D: .
V: TRBV27
size: .
J: TRBJ2-1
length: 15
CDR3: CASSFAGSGYNEQFF
DNA: TGTGCCAGCAGTTTTGCTGGGAGTGGCTACAATGAGCAGTTCTTC

D: .
V: TRBV2
size: few
J: TRBJ1-2
length: 12
CDR3: CASSRQDYGYTF
DNA: TGTGCCAGCAGCAGACAGGACTATGGCTACACCTTC

D: TRBD1
V: TRBV10-3
size: .
J: TRBJ2-3
length: 14
CDR3: CATKDRGGTDTQYF
DNA: TGTGCCACTAAGGACAGGGGTGGCACAGATACGCAGTATTTT

D: TRBD1
V: TRBV2
size: .
J: TRBJ1-5
length: 13
CDR3: CASSQGAGQPQHF
DNA: TGTGCCAGCAGCCAGGGGGCGGGTCAGCCCCAGCATTTT

D: .
V: TRBV7-8
size: .
J: TRBJ2-2
length: 18
CDR3: CASSLYSPGLANTGELFF
DNA: TGTGCCAGCAGCTTATATTCCCCGGGATTGGCGAACACCGGGGAGCTGTTTTTT

D: .
V: TRBV7-3
size: .
J: TRBJ2-2
length: 15
CDR3: CASTPGREGAGELFF
DNA: TGTGCCAGCACCCCCGGTCGGGAAGGCGCCGGGGAGCTGTTTTTT

D: .
V: TRBV28
size: .
J: TRBJ1-5
length: 16
CDR3: CASSLGIGQSNQPQHF
DNA: TGTGCCAGCAGTTTGGGGATCGGACAATCGAATCAGCCCCAGCATTTT

D: TRBD2
V: TRBV11-2
size: .
J: TRBJ2-2
length: 16
CDR3: CASSLGAGGNTGELFF
DNA: TGTGCCAGCAGCTTAGGAGCGGGAGGGAATACCGGGGAGCTGTTTTTT

D: .
V: TRBV24-1
size: .
J: TRBJ2-6
length: 17
CDR3: CATHRGPAQPGANVLTF
DNA: TGTGCCACCCACCGTGGGCCTGCCCAACCTGGGGCCAACGTCCTGACTTTC